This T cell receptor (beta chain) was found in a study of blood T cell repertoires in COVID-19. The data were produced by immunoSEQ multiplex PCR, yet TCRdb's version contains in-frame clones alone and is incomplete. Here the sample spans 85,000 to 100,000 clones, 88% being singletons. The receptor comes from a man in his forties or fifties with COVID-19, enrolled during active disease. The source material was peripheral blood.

CDR3 nucleotides: TGTGCCAGCAGTTCACAGCAGGTTCCCAATTCACCCCTCCACTTT. This sequence encodes CASSSQQVPNSPLHF. This chain connects TRBV28 to TRBJ1-6, with no clear D. Between the trimmed V and J ends, which lost 4 bases and 7 bases, there was a span of 14 bases. The length of the CDR3 is 15 residues. Germline loops: CDR1 MDHEN, CDR2 SYDVKM.